This T cell receptor beta chain was observed in a study of T cell responses to AZD1222 COVID-19 vaccine. V shed 4 bases and J 8 bases; nucleotides not matched to a gene: 4. Germline values: CDR1 MNHNY, CDR2 SVGAGI (reference sequence). The CDR3 spans 13 residues. Sequencing was performed with immunoSEQ multiplex PCR; in TCRdb, only in-frame clones are kept and a portion is missing. Here the sample spans some 180,000 clones, roughly nine tenths being singletons. Concerning this clone: The antigen is not known.

The study, taken as a whole, reports: Repertoires were collected only later (after the peak T cell response had occurred). Spike was spanned by vaccine-associated CD4 TCRs, with dominance at 160-218 and 743-854.

Sequencing used peripheral blood, obtained 28 days after the second AZD1222 dose. The rearrangement uses TRBV6-6 and TRBJ2-1, with 8 bases matching TRBD1. This receptor was taken from an adult who received the AZD1222 COVID-19 vaccine. The CDR3 sequence is CASSLGQVYEQFF. CDR3 nucleotide sequence: TGTGCCAGCAGTTTGGGACAGGTCTATGAGCAGTTCTTC.